This T cell receptor beta chain was retrieved from a study of T-cell memory formation after mild COVID-19. Study summary: TCR clustering was largely donor specific.

Broader study findings: Memory from before infection featured some responding clones, which suggests cross-reactive memory joined.

Comments on this clonotype: As yet, its antigen is unknown.

TCRdb re-derived calls from the 5' RACE reads in MiXCR, one entry per CDR3 protein. The repertoire includes fewer than 250,000 distinct CDR3 sequences, 8% to 11% of them detected once, and approximately 3% sits in the top ten. Sequencing was done on a sample of PBMCs or a T cell subset sorted from them (not recorded which). This TCR derives from a man younger than 35 who had mild COVID-19 (a few samples of this study predate the infection). Cell type and time point are not known.

The CDR3 coding sequence is TGTGCCAGCAGCCAGGGGGGGACAGGGGTAGGCGATGAGCAGTTCTTC. Its translation is CASSQGGTGVGDEQFF. This chain joins TRBV4-2 and TRBJ2-1; 10 bases are shared with TRBD1. CDR3 length: 16 amino acids. V was pared by 3 bases and J by 8 bases, with 10 bases of the junction left unmatched. The germline V gene encodes CDR1 LGHNA and CDR2 YNFKEQ.